Listed here are 10 T cell receptor beta chains from one sample, sequenced in a study of blood T cells in healthy people across ages. Combining a sample-barcoded 5' primer with a J-beta primer mix, a second PCR ran for about 6 to 11 cycles. TCRdb re-called the 5' RACE reads with MiXCR, one entry per CDR3 protein. The table records approximately 820,000 distinct CDR3 sequences, around two fifths of them present only once. Sequenced: blood. Receptors were obtained from a man between 60 and 70 years old in good health.

This CDR3 reads CASRLDQGTYSSYEQYF. For the CDR3, the DNA is TGTGCCAGCAGGCTAGACCAAGGGACTTATAGCTCCTACGAGCAGTACTTC. The rearrangement joins TRBV28 to TRBJ2-7; possible D gene TRBD2, 6 bases. The CDR3 extends over 17 amino acids. Looked up from germline, CDR1 is MDHEN and CDR2 is SYDVKM. The V gene lost 6 bases and the J gene lost 0 bases, with 21 bases spanning the gap.

This clonotype was recorded only once. The chain is built from TRBV28 and TRBJ1-1, with D perhaps matching TRBD1 (5 bases). The CDR3 is 16 amino acids. Germline values: CDR1 MDHEN, CDR2 SYDVKM. Deletions cut 4 bases from V and 0 bases from J, with 15 bases between. The CDR3, as DNA: TGTGCCAGCAGTTCCGGGGGAGGGTCCATGAACACTGAAGCTTTCTTT. Translated, it gives CASSSGGGSMNTEAFF.

This clonotype turned up a few times. The J gene is TRBJ2-1, the V gene TRBV4-3; 7 positions match TRBD2. Germline loops: CDR1 LGHNA, CDR2 YSLEER. This CDR3 spans 16 amino acids. Unmatched junction bases numbered 11, after V lost 6 bases and J lost 3 bases. The CDR3: CASRYSRAGNYNEQFF. CDR3 DNA: TGCGCCAGCAGATATTCCCGAGCGGGGAACTACAATGAGCAGTTCTTC.

CDR3 amino acids: CASTASRGVPYEQYF. DNA of the CDR3: TGTGCCAGCACCGCGTCGAGAGGGGTACCCTACGAGCAGTACTTC. The chain recombines TRBV7-2 with TRBJ2-7; D tentatively reads TRBD1 or TRBD2 (5 bases each). This CDR3 comprises 15 residues. Trimming removed 7 bases at V and 2 bases at J, with 18 bases between. Germline CDR1 is SGHTA and CDR2 is FQGNSA.

This clonotype was seen only a few times. The CDR3 DNA is TGCGCCAGCAGCCCCGGAGTACTCCCCACCTACGAGCAGTACTTC. Its protein product is CASSPGVLPTYEQYF. V usage is TRBV5-1 and J usage is TRBJ2-7; D not certain. Trimming shortened V by 4 bases and J by 2 bases, and 16 bases separated the two germline ends. From germline, CDR1 is SGHRS and CDR2 YFSETQ. The CDR3 spans 15 residues. Using reference TRBV5-1 and TRBJ2-7 for the parts outside the CDR3, the full variable domain is KAGVTQTPRYLIKTRGQQVTLSCSPISGHRSVSWYQQTPGQGLQFLFEYFSETQRNKGNFPGRFSGRQFSNSRSEMNVSTLELGDSALYLCASSPGVLPTYEQYFGPGTRLTVT.

This clonotype was observed a few times. The chain recombines TRBV4-3 with TRBJ2-3, with 7 bases that match TRBD1. The junction had 3 bases not matched to a gene; V was cut back by 1 base and J by 2 bases. CDR1 and CDR2 from the germline V gene are LGHNA and YSLEER. The CDR3 sequence is 15 residues long. CDR3 nucleotide sequence: TGCGCCAGCAGCCAAGGAACAGGGGACACAGATACGCAGTATTTT. Translating it yields CASSQGTGDTDTQYF.

This clonotype was picked up a small number of times. The junction differs from germline at one of its ends, possibly a read error. The V and J genes are TRBV14 and TRBJ2-1; D may be TRBD1 (6 bases). The J call may be mistaken, given a closer DNA end match to TRBJ2-7. This CDR3 contains 16 residues. Looked up from germline, CDR1 is SGHDN and CDR2 is FVKESK. The CDR3 DNA follows: TGTGCTAGCAGCCGCCTGGGGGCAAGTCGTTACGATGAGCAGTACTTC. Translation: CASSRLGASRYDEQYF.

The J gene is TRBJ2-3, the V gene TRBV7-9; D is ambiguous. The CDR3 has 14 residues. CDR1 is SEHNR and CDR2 is FQNEAQ in the germline V gene (reference sequence). Trimming removed 5 bases at V and 0 bases at J, with 9 bases between. CDR3 coding DNA: TGTGCCAGCAGCCCGCAGGATAGCACAGATACGCAGTATTTT. Translated, it gives CASSPQDSTDTQYF.

The chain has TRBV28 and TRBJ2-2; 9 bases line up with TRBD1. J was trimmed by 5 bases and V by 4 bases; bases with no gene match: 5. CDR1 is MDHEN and CDR2 is SYDVKM in the germline V gene. The CDR3 is 15 amino acids. The CDR3 DNA reads as TGTGCCAGCAGTTCCCCGGGACAGGGAACCGGGGAGCTGTTTTTT. It specifies CASSSPGQGTGELFF.

This clonotype came up a few times. This chain joins TRBV20-1 and TRBJ2-7; TRBD2 aligns across 7 bases. J was trimmed by 3 bases and V by 6 bases; bases with no gene match: 11. Germline values: CDR1 DFQATT, CDR2 SNEGSKA (reference sequence). The CDR3 spans 14 residues. The CDR3 nucleotides are TGCAGTGCCGAGTCTGGCGGGAGAAACTACGAGCAGTACTTC. Its translation is CSAESGGRNYEQYF.